This record looks at one T cell receptor (beta chain) sequence and its context. What this receptor recognizes is not known. Base qualities were left out, and no much larger clone turns up one base away. The CDR3 regions of human TCRbeta chains were subjected to immunosequencing. In the source study's methods: TCRs in the repertoires were compared against a reference library of SARS-CoV-2-specific TCRs that had been generated with the MIRA antigen-specificity platform. Breadth was defined as the fraction of unique TCRs that were SARS-CoV-2-associated, and depth was defined as the fraction of total T cells that were SARS-CoV-2-associated. Using the MIRA data, each spike-specific TCR was mapped to the spike region that the TCR reacts to and placed in a CD4 or CD8 class. Log10-transformed breadth and depth values were compared by one-way ANOVA with Sidak's multiple comparisons tests. TCRdb holds this immuneACCESS table with in-frame rearrangements only. Some clones are missing; in checked studies, unresolved V genes explain under half, and the rest has no known cause. V, J and clone size are those of that table, while D and trimming were read from the DNA. The sample records about 120,000 clones, about 86% of which are singletons. The ten largest account for 2.5% to 3.5% of the sample.

According to the study, the label for this sample's time point signals: about 28 days (+/-7) after the second vaccine dose. Because spike-specific TCR depth and breadth did not differ between the two schedules, AZD1222 recipients who got a second dose at roughly 4 weeks were pooled with those who got a second dose at roughly 12 weeks. Vaccinee samples were obtained from the UK trials COV001 and COV002, which included a single-blind randomized controlled phase 2/3 trial of AZD1222 (ChAdOx1 nCoV-19) in healthy adults. Trial participant PBMC samples were collected at day 0 and day 28 after the second dose for TCRbeta chain sequencing. The data derive from a study of T cell responses to AZD1222 COVID-19 vaccine listed by TCRdb under 2021. Study-wide context: A total of 230 to 250 trial participants underwent TCR sequencing, of whom roughly 210 had received two doses of AZD1222 and roughly 26 had received two doses of the MenACWY control vaccine. Trial participants were enrolled by age into 18-55, 56-69 and 70-plus year subgroups, with roughly 150, 30 and 60 TCR-sequenced participants respectively. Paper-wide results and their limitations: Because no day 14 peak-response samples were available, the repertoires could be characterized only after the peak T cell response. Reportedly, almost half of the unique spike-specific TCRs recognized epitopes lying outside the regions that are mutated in the B.1.351 and B.1.1.7 variants. Only five to seven AZD1222 recipients were SARS-CoV-2 seropositive at baseline, limiting conclusions about previously exposed vaccinees. After two AZD1222 doses, both the breadth and the depth of spike-specific TCRs were significantly higher than at day 0 and than in MenACWY recipients. The 56-69-year group was small, and its depth increase did not reach significance, likely because of low power. Participants were mostly white British, with more females than males. The authors suggested clonal diversity may have been underestimated. CD4 TCRs associated with the vaccine covered the entire spike protein, and the dominant responses were in regions 160-218 and 743-854.

The CDR1 and CDR2 encoded by the germline V gene (reference sequence) are SGHNT and YYREEE. The V end loses 5 bases and the J end loses 3 bases, and a stretch of 13 bases separates them. From cysteine to phenylalanine, the CDR3 is 14 amino acids long. The only DNA kept is the CDR3, 42 bases in frame from the first base. The chain was built from TRBV5-4 and TRBJ2-3; the D gene is perhaps TRBD1, on 8 matching bases. The input for sequencing was peripheral blood, taken 28 days after the second AZD1222 dose. The receptor's source is an adult who received the AZD1222 COVID-19 vaccine. CDR3 region: CASRDRGGTDTQYF. The bases read TGTGCCAGCAGAGACAGGGGAGGGACAGATACGCAGTATTTT.